These 24 T cell receptor beta chains originate from one sample sequenced in a study of blood T cell repertoires in COVID-19 (dated by TCRdb to 2018 to 2021). Libraries were constructed by the immunoSEQ multiplex PCR assay. Imported from immuneACCESS, the table was reduced by TCRdb to in-frame sequences with V and J called. These copies leave out some clones; in studies compared against another copy, an unresolved V gene accounts for under half, and the cause of the remainder is not known. Recorded for this sample are under 60,000 clones; about 76% of them occurred a single time. The ten largest clones add up to around a fifth of the sample. The sequencing input was peripheral blood. These receptors were taken from a human donor with active or convalescent COVID-19. The donor label of this sample is uncertain.

V and J are TRBV6-5 and TRBJ1-1, with 8 nucleotides matching TRBD1. Trimming removed 6 bases from V and 2 bases from J; junction bases left unmatched: 2. Germline CDR1 is MNHEY and CDR2 is SVGAGI. The CDR3 runs 13 residues. CDR3 amino acids: CASRDRGNTEAFF. CDR3 sequence (DNA): TGTGCCAGCAGAGACAGGGGAAACACTGAAGCTTTCTTT.

J is TRBJ2-7 and V is TRBV7-3, with D possibly matching TRBD1 (5 bases). From germline, CDR1 is SGHTA and CDR2 FQGTGA. V lost 5 bases to trimming and J lost 5 bases, with 7 bases between them. The CDR3 has 11 residues. CDR3 amino acids: CASSTGDEQYF. In DNA form, the CDR3 reads TGTGCCAGCAGCACAGGTGACGAGCAGTACTTC.

The chain has TRBV30 and TRBJ1-6; D not certain. The CDR3 loop spans 17 amino acids. The V and J ends lost 1 base and 1 base respectively, with 14 bases between them. Germline values: CDR1 GTSNPN, CDR2 SVGIG (reference sequence). CDR3 amino acids: CAWSGRVEDSYNSPLHF. CDR3 DNA sequence: TGTGCCTGGAGTGGGAGGGTCGAAGATTCCTATAATTCACCCCTCCACTTT.

This clone occurred a few times. The chain uses TRBV6-5 and TRBJ1-2; the match to TRBD1 covers 7 bases. The CDR3 extends over 15 amino acids. V lost 7 bases to trimming and J lost 8 bases; unmatched junction nucleotides: 16. The V gene's germline CDR1 is MNHEY and CDR2 SVGAGI. Here the CDR3 reads CASNIQEGAVDGYTF. DNA of the CDR3: TGTGCCAGCAACATTCAGGAGGGGGCAGTGGACGGCTACACCTTC.

This clone was detected only once. The genes are TRBV21-1 and TRBJ2-3; the DNA was not compared with TRBD1, the D call given in the table. TRBV21-1 is noted as a pseudogene. The CDR3 is made up of 17 amino acids. CDR3 residues: CASSKEDGQGNTDTQYF. In DNA, the CDR3 is TGTGCCAGCAGCAAAGAAGACGGACAGGGTAACACAGATACGCAGTATTTT.

V and J are TRBV10-3 and TRBJ1-2; D call uncertain. Trimming cost V 4 bases and J 8 bases, with 17 bases left between them. Germline V CDR1 and CDR2: ENHRY, SYGVKD. This CDR3 contains 14 residues. This CDR3 is CAISGAGNSGGYTF. The CDR3 DNA reads as TGTGCCATCAGTGGGGCGGGGAACTCGGGAGGCTACACCTTC.

V is TRBV5-4 and J is TRBJ1-3; the match to TRBD1 covers 10 bases. V shed 1 base, J shed 1 base, and the junction held 5 bases outside the gene matches. This CDR3 is 17 amino acids long. Germline values: CDR1 SGHNT, CDR2 YYREEE (reference sequence). In DNA, the CDR3 is TGTGCCAGCAGCTTGTTGGGACAGGGGAGGTCTGGAAACACCATATATTTT. Encoded protein: CASSLLGQGRSGNTIYF.

This clone is a singleton in its sample. The same CDR3 is also encoded by other DNA sequences in this sample. The chain employs TRBV7-3 and TRBJ2-1; tentatively, D is TRBD1 (6 bases). The germline V gene encodes CDR1 SGHTA and CDR2 FQGTGA. This CDR3 is built from 15 residues. Trimming took 2 bases from V and 13 from J, leaving 21 bases between them. CDR3 coding DNA: TGTGCCAGCAGCTTATCGGCGGTTACCAGGGGTGAACAGTTCTTC. It translates to CASSLSAVTRGEQFF.

This clone was counted between two and nine times. The rearrangement uses TRBV25-1 and TRBJ1-2, with D uncertain. CDR1 is MGHDK and CDR2 is SYGVNS in the germline V gene. This CDR3 is built from 12 residues. Trimming took off 1 base at V and 5 bases at J, with 5 bases between the two ends. The CDR3 protein is CASSESVYGYTF. Written as DNA, the CDR3 is TGTGCCAGCAGTGAATCGGTTTATGGCTACACCTTC.

This rearrangement joins TRBV19 to TRBJ1-2; D perhaps matches TRBD1 (5 bases). Trimming pared 8 bases from V and 4 bases from J, leaving 20 bases between. From germline, CDR1 is LNHDA and CDR2 SQIVND (reference sequence). The CDR3 spans 15 residues. The CDR3 bases are TGTGCCAGTTTGCCGACGGGGGGGGTCAGCTATGGCTACACCTTC. Amino acids: CASLPTGGVSYGYTF. Supplemented by reference TRBV19 and TRBJ1-2, the full variable domain reads DGGITQSPKYLFRKEGQNVTLSCEQNLNHDAMYWYRQDPGQGLRLIYYSQIVNDFQKGDIAEGYSVSREKKESFPLTVTSAQKNPTAFYLCASLPTGGVSYGYTFGSGTRLTVV.

This chain joins TRBV19 and TRBJ2-6; D is unclear. Germline CDR1 reads LNHDA; CDR2 reads SQIVND (reference sequence). V lost 4 bases and J lost 1, with 5 bases in between. The CDR3 has 14 residues. CDR3 sequence reads: CASSRGSGANVLTF. As DNA, the CDR3 is TGTGCCAGTAGTAGAGGTTCTGGGGCCAACGTCCTGACTTTC. Filled out from reference TRBV19 and TRBJ2-6, the complete variable domain reads DGGITQSPKYLFRKEGQNVTLSCEQNLNHDAMYWYRQDPGQGLRLIYYSQIVNDFQKGDIAEGYSVSREKKESFPLTVTSAQKNPTAFYLCASSRGSGANVLTFGAGSRLTVL.

V usage is TRBV5-4 and J usage is TRBJ2-1, with 7 nucleotides matching TRBD2. This CDR3 spans 17 amino acids. Looked up from germline, CDR1 is SGHNT and CDR2 is YYREEE (reference sequence). V shed 4 bases, J shed 8 bases, and the junction held 18 bases outside the gene matches. The CDR3 DNA reads TGTGCCAGCAGCCCCAGACCCGGACTAGATTCTTCACATGAGCAGTTCTTC. Translation: CASSPRPGLDSSHEQFF.

The chain recombines TRBV19 with TRBJ2-5; possibly TRBD1 for D (5 bases). V lost 5 bases and J lost 1, with 14 bases in between. The length of the CDR3 is 15 residues. The V gene's germline CDR1 is LNHDA and CDR2 SQIVND (reference sequence). The CDR3 loop reads CASSPVGHPQETQYF. For the CDR3, the DNA is TGTGCCAGTAGTCCAGTGGGGCATCCCCAAGAGACCCAGTACTTC.

V and J are TRBV7-3 and TRBJ2-7; the match to TRBD1 covers 10 bases. After removal of 5 bases from V and 12 bases from J, the junction contained 13 bases not matched to a gene. Germline CDR1 reads SGHTA; CDR2 reads FQGTGA. The CDR3 sequence is 14 residues long. The CDR3 loop is CASSPAVDRGLLYF. CDR3 DNA: TGTGCCAGCAGCCCCGCGGTCGACAGGGGGCTTTTGTACTTC.

This chain connects TRBV19 to TRBJ1-4; 8 bases match TRBD1. The CDR3 extends over 18 amino acids. The V gene end was trimmed by 7 bases and the J gene end by 2 bases; junction bases not matched to a gene: 15. Germline CDR1 is LNHDA and CDR2 is SQIVND (reference sequence). The DNA for the CDR3 is TGTGCCAGTACCCCCCAGGGGGCGCTTCGTGTGACTAATGAAAAACTGTTTTTT. Its translation is CASTPQGALRVTNEKLFF. The full variable domain, with the rest looked up from reference TRBV19 and TRBJ1-4, is DGGITQSPKYLFRKEGQNVTLSCEQNLNHDAMYWYRQDPGQGLRLIYYSQIVNDFQKGDIAEGYSVSREKKESFPLTVTSAQKNPTAFYLCASTPQGALRVTNEKLFFGSGTQLSVL.

The chain has TRBV5-6 and TRBJ2-7, with 8 nucleotides matching TRBD2. The CDR3 is 17 amino acids. Germline CDR1 SGHDT, CDR2 YYEEEE. Trimming removed 2 bases from V and 5 bases from J; junction bases left unmatched: 15. CDR3 residues: CASSFSRSGTRVDEQYF. The CDR3 nucleotides are TGTGCCAGCAGCTTTTCTCGTTCCGGGACTAGGGTCGACGAGCAGTACTTC.

The genes are TRBV9 and TRBJ1-2, with D maybe TRBD1 (5 bases). The CDR3 has 16 amino acids. V was trimmed by 2 bases and J by 14 bases, leaving 28 bases between them. Germline CDR1 and CDR2: SGDLS and YYNGEE. The CDR3 region has the DNA TGTGCCAGCAGCGTGGACCTCGGGACTGGGCTATCGTCGTGGACCTTC. This codes for CASSVDLGTGLSSWTF.

In nucleotides, the CDR3 is TGTGCCTGGAGTCTCGGACTAGCGGGAGGGGCAGATACGCAGTATTTT. Its protein product is CAWSLGLAGGADTQYF. The J gene is TRBJ2-3, the V gene TRBV30, with TRBD2 identical over 15 bases. The junction had 4 bases not matched to a gene; V was cut back by 2 bases and J by 4 bases. The CDR3 extends over 16 amino acids. Germline CDR1 reads GTSNPN; CDR2 reads SVGIG (reference sequence).

Sample share makes this clone medium-sized. The rearrangement uses TRBV7-3 and TRBJ2-1; D might be TRBD2 (6 bases). The CDR3 covers 16 residues. Germline CDR1 reads SGHTA; CDR2 reads FQGTGA. The V end lost 4 bases, the J end lost 7 bases, and 20 bases lay between the germline ends. The CDR3 sequence: CASSSVITGEGNEQFF. The CDR3 bases are TGTGCCAGCAGCTCCGTTATAACGGGAGAAGGGAATGAGCAGTTCTTC.

The chain recombines TRBV6-5 with TRBJ2-7, with TRBD2 as a possible D gene (5 bases). This CDR3 comprises 14 residues. Germline CDR1 reads MNHEY; CDR2 reads SVGAGI. Trimming cost V 8 bases and J 0 bases, with 14 bases left between them. The CDR3 sequence: CASRGIRSSYEQYF. The CDR3 nucleotides are TGTGCCAGCCGGGGAATAAGGAGCTCCTACGAGCAGTACTTC.

The gene calls are TRBV27 and TRBJ2-1; D is undetermined. The CDR3 consists of 11 residues. CDR1 and CDR2 from the germline V gene are MNHEY and SMNVEV (reference sequence). Trimming took 7 bases from V and 3 from J, leaving 4 bases between them. As DNA, the CDR3 is TGTGCCAGCAATAACTACAATGAGCAGTTCTTC. This gives the protein CASNNYNEQFF.

The rearrangement joins TRBV5-1 to TRBJ1-1; D uncertain. The CDR3 has 15 amino acids. Germline CDR1 is SGHRS and CDR2 is YFSETQ. Trimming left V 4 bases short and J 3 bases short, with 16 bases between. CDR3 residues: CASSQNSPRDTEAFF. DNA of the CDR3: TGCGCCAGCAGCCAAAACTCCCCCCGGGACACTGAAGCTTTCTTT.

This clone was counted only a few times. A read error may account for a junction end that differs from germline. V is TRBV4-2 and J is TRBJ2-7; a weak D match, TRBD2 (7 bases). This CDR3 has 14 amino acids. Germline V gives CDR1 LGHNA, CDR2 YNFKEQ. The CDR3 bases are TGTGCCAGCAGACAAGGGGGGGGCAGCTACGAGCAGTACTTC. Translated: CASRQGGGSYEQYF.

The rearrangement links TRBV5-4 to TRBJ2-7; the D gene is possibly TRBD1 (6 bases). The CDR3 length is 16 residues. Between the trimmed V and J ends, which lost 1 base and 0 bases, there was a span of 14 bases. Germline V gene lookup returns CDR1 SGHNT and CDR2 YYREEE (reference sequence). The CDR3 loop is CASSLMRGSSSYEQYF. For the CDR3, the DNA is TGTGCCAGCAGCTTGATGAGGGGGTCGAGCTCCTACGAGCAGTACTTC.